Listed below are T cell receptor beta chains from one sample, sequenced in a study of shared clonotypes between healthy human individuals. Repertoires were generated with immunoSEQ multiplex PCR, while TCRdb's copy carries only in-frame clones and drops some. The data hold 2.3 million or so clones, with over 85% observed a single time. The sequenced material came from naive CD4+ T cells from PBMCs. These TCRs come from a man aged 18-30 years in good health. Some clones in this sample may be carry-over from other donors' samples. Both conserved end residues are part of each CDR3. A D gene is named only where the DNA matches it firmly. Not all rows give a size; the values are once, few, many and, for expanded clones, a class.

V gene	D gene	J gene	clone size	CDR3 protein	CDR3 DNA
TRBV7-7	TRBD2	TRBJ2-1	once	CASSRLAGSGGEQFF	TGTGCCAGCAGTCGACTAGCGGGGTCCGGGGGTGAGCAGTTCTTC
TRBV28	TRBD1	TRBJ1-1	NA	CASKRTGENTEAFF	TGTGCCAGCAAGAGGACAGGGGAGAACACTGAAGCTTTCTTT
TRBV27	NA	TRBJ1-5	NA	CASSLRAVGNSNQPQHF	TGTGCCAGCAGTTTACGGGCAGTGGGCAATAGCAATCAGCCCCAGCATTTT
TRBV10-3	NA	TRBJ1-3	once	CAISEVHTIYF	TGTGCCATCAGTGAAGTGCACACCATATATTTT
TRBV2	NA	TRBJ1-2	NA	CASSVSLVYGYTF	TGTGCCAGCAGCGTCTCCTTGGTCTATGGCTACACCTTC
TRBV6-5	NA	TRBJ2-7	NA	CASRPPYPTYEQYF	TGTGCCAGCAGACCCCCATACCCCACCTACGAGCAGTACTTC
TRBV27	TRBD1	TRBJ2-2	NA	CASSKDRGLVGELFF	TGTGCCAGCAGCAAAGACAGGGGGCTGGTCGGGGAGCTGTTTTTT
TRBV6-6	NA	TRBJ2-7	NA	CASSQPGKTYEQYF	TGTGCCAGCAGTCAGCCGGGAAAAACCTACGAGCAGTACTTC
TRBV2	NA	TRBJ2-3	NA	CASTSGVGPDTQYF	TGTGCCAGCACGTCTGGGGTTGGGCCAGATACGCAGTATTTT
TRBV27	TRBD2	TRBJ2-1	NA	CASTDSTSGPYEQFF	TGTGCCAGCACCGATTCAACTAGCGGCCCCTATGAGCAGTTCTTC
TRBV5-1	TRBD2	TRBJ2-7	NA	CASSFEAGVSYEQYF	TGCGCCAGCAGCTTCGAAGCGGGGGTCTCCTACGAGCAGTACTTC
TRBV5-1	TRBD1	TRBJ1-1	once	CASSFRGQFTEAFF	TGCGCCAGCAGCTTCAGGGGACAGTTCACTGAAGCTTTCTTT
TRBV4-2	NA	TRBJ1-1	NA	CASSRSGGLTEAFF	TGTGCCAGCAGCCGGAGCGGGGGACTAACTGAAGCTTTCTTT
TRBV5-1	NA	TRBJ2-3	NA	CASSLGLHTDTQYF	TGCGCCAGCAGCTTGGGGCTGCACACAGATACGCAGTATTTT
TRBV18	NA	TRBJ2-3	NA	CASSPPGRRMDTQYF	TGTGCCAGCTCACCACCGGGGAGGCGGATGGATACGCAGTATTTT
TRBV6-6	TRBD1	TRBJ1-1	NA	CASSSGQGGTEAFF	TGTGCCAGCAGTTCGGGACAGGGGGGGACTGAAGCTTTCTTT
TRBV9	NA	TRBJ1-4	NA	CASYWACSEKLFF	TGTGCCAGCTACTGGGCATGTAGTGAAAAACTGTTTTTT
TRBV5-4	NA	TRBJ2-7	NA	CASSFGRSVEQYF	TGTGCCAGCAGCTTTGGACGCTCAGTTGAGCAGTACTTC
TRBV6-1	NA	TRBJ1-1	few	CASLSWNTEAFF	TGTGCCAGCCTTTCCTGGAACACTGAAGCTTTCTTT
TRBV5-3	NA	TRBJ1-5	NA	CARSLVFTQYLSNQPQHF	TGTGCCAGAAGCTTGGTTTTTACGCAGTACCTTAGCAATCAGCCCCAGCATTTT
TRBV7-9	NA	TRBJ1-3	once	CASSERPMDYRGNTIYF	TGTGCCAGCAGCGAGCGACCCATGGATTATCGCGGAAACACCATATATTTT
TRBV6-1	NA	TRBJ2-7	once	CASSEEFGAGTYYEQYF	TGTGCCAGCAGTGAAGAGTTTGGGGCGGGGACCTACTACGAGCAGTACTTC
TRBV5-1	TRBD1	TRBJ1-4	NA	CASSLATGTPEKLFF	TGCGCCAGCAGCTTGGCGACAGGGACTCCGGAAAAACTGTTTTTT
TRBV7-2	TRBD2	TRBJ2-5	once	CASSLGLAEETQYF	TGTGCCAGCAGCTTGGGACTAGCGGAAGAGACCCAGTACTTC
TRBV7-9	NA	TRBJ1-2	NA	CASSLGLASYGYTF	TGTGCCAGCAGCTTAGGTCTGGCTAGCTATGGCTACACCTTC
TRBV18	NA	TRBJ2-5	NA	CASSPTRRVRETQYF	TGTGCCAGCTCACCCACCAGGAGGGTTCGAGAGACCCAGTACTTC
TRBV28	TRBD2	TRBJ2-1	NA	CASSSPSGSRNEQFF	TGTGCCAGCAGTTCCCCCAGCGGGAGTAGGAATGAGCAGTTCTTC
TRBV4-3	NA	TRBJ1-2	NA	CASSQEQGVGGYTF	TGCGCCAGCAGCCAAGAACAGGGTGTCGGTGGCTACACCTTC
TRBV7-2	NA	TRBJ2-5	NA	CASSSSGTQETQYF	TGTGCCAGCAGCTCGAGCGGCACTCAAGAGACCCAGTACTTC
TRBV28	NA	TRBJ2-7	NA	CASSLTGGLSYEQYF	TGTGCCAGCAGTTTAACTGGGGGGCTCTCCTACGAGCAGTACTTC
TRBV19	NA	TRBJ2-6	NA	CASKGLHGPLSGANVLTF	TGTGCCAGTAAGGGACTTCACGGTCCTCTTTCTGGGGCCAACGTCCTGACTTTC
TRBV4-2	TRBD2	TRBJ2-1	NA	CASSPGLAGSYNEQFF	TGTGCCAGCAGCCCCGGACTAGCGGGAAGCTACAATGAGCAGTTCTTC
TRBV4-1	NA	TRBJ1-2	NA	CASSQVARNLNYGYTF	TGCGCCAGCAGCCAAGTGGCCAGGAACCTTAACTATGGCTACACCTTC
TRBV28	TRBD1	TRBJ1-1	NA	CASSYTGAGTEAFF	TGTGCCAGCAGCTACACAGGGGCGGGCACTGAAGCTTTCTTT
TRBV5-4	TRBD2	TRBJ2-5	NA	CASSRGTSGRPQETQYF	TGTGCCAGCAGCAGAGGGACTAGCGGGAGGCCCCAAGAGACCCAGTACTTC
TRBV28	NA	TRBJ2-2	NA	CASSDFADSLFPGELFF	TGTGCCAGCAGTGACTTTGCGGACAGTCTTTTCCCCGGGGAGCTGTTTTTT
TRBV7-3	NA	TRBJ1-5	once	CASSQDPGQPQHF	TGTGCCAGCAGCCAGGACCCGGGTCAGCCCCAGCATTTT
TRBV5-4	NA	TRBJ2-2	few	CASSSTNTGELFF	TGTGCCAGCAGCTCCACGAACACCGGGGAGCTGTTTTTT
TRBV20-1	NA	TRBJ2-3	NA	CSARDGVVQYF	TGCAGTGCTAGAGATGGGGTCGTACAGTATTTT
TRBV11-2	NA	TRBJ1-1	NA	CASRDGGARTEAFF	TGTGCCAGCCGAGACGGGGGGGCGAGGACTGAAGCTTTCTTT
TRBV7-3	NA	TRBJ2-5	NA	CASSLIEGVQETQYF	TGTGCCAGCAGCTTAATAGAGGGTGTCCAAGAGACCCAGTACTTC
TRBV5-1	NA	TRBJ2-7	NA	CASSPYMVSYEQYF	TGCGCCAGCAGCCCCTACATGGTCTCCTACGAGCAGTACTTC
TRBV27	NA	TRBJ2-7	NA	CASSLFFEQDEQYF	TGTGCCAGCAGTTTATTTTTTGAACAAGACGAGCAGTACTTC
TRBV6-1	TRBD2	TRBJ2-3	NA	CASSGGLAGVLAATQYF	TGTGCCAGCAGTGGAGGACTAGCGGGAGTTCTTGCCGCTACGCAGTATTTT
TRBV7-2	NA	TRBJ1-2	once	CASSLDALARGYTF	TGTGCCAGCAGCTTAGACGCCCTCGCGCGTGGCTACACCTTC
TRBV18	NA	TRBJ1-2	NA	CASSPDRIYGYTF	TGTGCCAGCTCACCGGACCGGATCTATGGCTACACCTTC
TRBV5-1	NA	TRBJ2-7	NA	CASSLAPGPVSYEQYF	TGCGCCAGCAGCTTGGCGCCGGGCCCTGTATCGTACGAGCAGTACTTC
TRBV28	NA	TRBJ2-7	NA	CASSLWRDPSYEQYF	TGTGCCAGCAGTTTATGGCGGGACCCCTCCTACGAGCAGTACTTC
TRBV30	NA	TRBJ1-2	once	CAWSVRPSYGYTF	TGTGCCTGGAGTGTAAGACCGAGTTATGGCTACACCTTC
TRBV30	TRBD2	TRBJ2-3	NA	CAWSATSGLGDTQYF	TGTGCCTGGAGTGCGACTAGCGGTTTAGGGGATACGCAGTATTTT